One and the same sample provided the 28 T cell receptor beta chains below, sequenced in a study of T cells in Graves' hyperthyroidism and ophthalmopathy. The investigators amplified TCR beta CDR3 regions from RNA transcripts. The study used the HTBI primer set for a first-round RT-PCR of the TCR CDR3. TCRdb independently ran MiXCR on the multiplex PCR reads; one entry per CDR3 protein. Among about 360,000 distinct CDR3 sequences listed, roughly an eighth were seen once. Sample: blood. The receptors come from a woman between 18 and 29 years old with Graves' hyperthyroidism.

This clonotype was detected ten times or more. This sequence joins TRBV6-1 and TRBJ1-2; tentatively, D is TRBD1 (5 bases). The CDR3 is made up of 13 amino acids. V was pared by 6 bases and J by 1 base, with 9 bases between. Germline CDR1 and CDR2: MNHNS and SASEGT. Written as DNA, the CDR3 is TGTGCCAGCAGCGGGACGGTTAACTATGGCTACACCTTC. It is translated as CASSGTVNYGYTF.

This clonotype was observed many times. This chain uses TRBV3-1 with TRBJ2-7; 8 bases fit TRBD2. The CDR3 totals 13 residues. Trimming removed 8 bases from V and 4 bases from J; junction bases left unmatched: 7. Germline CDR1 LGHDT, CDR2 YNNKEL (reference sequence). In DNA, the CDR3 is TGTGCCAGCGCGGCTAGCGGGTTATACGAGCAGTACTTC. Its protein product is CASAASGLYEQYF.

This clonotype appeared many times. V and J are TRBV24-1 and TRBJ2-1; the match to TRBD1 covers 9 bases. This CDR3 spans 15 amino acids. Unmatched junction bases numbered 10, after V lost 11 bases and J lost 3 bases. Germline V lookup: CDR1 KGHDR, CDR2 SFDVKD. The CDR3, as DNA: TGTGCCAGAAACCACGGACAGGGGCTCTACAATGAGCAGTTCTTC. Its protein is CARNHGQGLYNEQFF.

This clonotype was seen a few times. The chain links TRBV2 to TRBJ2-5; no clear D. Germline assignment: CDR1 SNHLY and CDR2 FYNNEI. V dropped 0 bases and J dropped 5 bases, with 22 bases sitting between them. The CDR3 covers 18 residues. CDR3 in amino acids: CASSEAIGVGLAGETQYF. The CDR3 DNA reads as TGTGCCAGCAGTGAAGCGATAGGAGTTGGGTTGGCCGGGGAGACCCAGTACTTC. The entire variable domain, with the rest obtained from reference TRBV2 and TRBJ2-5, is as follows: EPEVTQTPSHQVTQMGQEVILRCVPISNHLYFYWYRQILGQKVEFLVSFYNNEISEKSEIFDDQFSVERPDGSNFTLKIRSTKLEDSAMYFCASSEAIGVGLAGETQYFGPGTRLLVL.

Many counts were recorded for this clonotype. The chain recombines TRBV6-1 with TRBJ1-1; TRBD1 might be the D (5 bases). Germline CDR1 MNHNS, CDR2 SASEGT. The CDR3 spans 13 residues. The ends were cut back, 6 bases at V and 4 bases at J, with 12 bases in the middle. The CDR3 nucleotides are TGTGCCAGCAGGCCGGAGGGGCCCACTGAAGCTTTCTTT. It translates to CASRPEGPTEAFF.

This clonotype showed up many times. The chain couples TRBV12-3 or TRBV12-4 to TRBJ2-7, with 9 bases that match TRBD1. V trimming: 6 bases; J trimming: 7 bases; junction bases outside the gene matches: 10. This CDR3 contains 14 residues. The CDR3 here is CASSPGTGWEEQYF. The CDR3 DNA reads as TGTGCCAGCAGCCCTGGGACAGGGTGGGAAGAGCAGTACTTC.

Details on this clonotype: A much bigger clone sits one base away, suggesting this may be a read error. The gene calls are TRBV6-1 and TRBJ1-3, with D maybe TRBD1 (6 bases). V dropped 6 bases and J dropped 8 bases, with 20 bases sitting between them. Germline CDR1 reads MNHNS; CDR2 reads SASEGT. The CDR3 consists of 15 residues. The DNA of the CDR3 is TGTGCCAGCAGCGAATCGGCAGGGGAGGGACACACCATATATTTT. Translated, it gives CASSESAGEGHTIYF.

This clonotype was observed many times. The chain uses TRBV7-9 and TRBJ2-1, with TRBD2 matching over 11 bases. Germline-derived CDR1 and CDR2 are SEHNR and FQNEAQ (reference sequence). Losses at the gene ends were 5 bases for V and 4 bases for J; bases not matched to a gene: 7. CDR3 length: 16 residues. The CDR3 is CASSLHSGGAYNEQFF. Here the CDR3 DNA reads TGTGCCAGCAGCCTACATAGCGGGGGGGCTTACAATGAGCAGTTCTTC.

There are many counts of this clonotype. The rearrangement links TRBV11-2 to TRBJ2-1, with D hard to call. The germline V and J ends were trimmed by 5 bases and 0 bases, with 8 bases remaining between them. Germline assignment: CDR1 SGHAT and CDR2 FQNNGV. CDR3 length: 14 residues. In DNA form, the CDR3 reads TGTGCCAGCAGCCCGGTAAACTCCTACAATGAGCAGTTCTTC. Protein product: CASSPVNSYNEQFF.

This clonotype was recorded at least ten times. This chain joins TRBV5-1 and TRBJ2-7, with D unclear. CDR1 is SGHRS and CDR2 is YFSETQ in the germline V gene. V was shortened by 0 bases and J by 0 bases, with 7 bases between the two germline ends. This CDR3 is 14 amino acids long. The CDR3: CASSLAAASYEQYF. CDR3 sequence (DNA): TGCGCCAGCAGCTTGGCCGCGGCCTCCTACGAGCAGTACTTC.

This clonotype was picked up many times. This chain joins TRBV19 and TRBJ2-5, with no clear D. Trimming removed 2 bases at V and 2 bases at J, with 15 bases between. Germline V CDR1 and CDR2: LNHDA, SQIVND (reference sequence). The CDR3 contains 16 residues. The CDR3 coding sequence is TGTGCCAGTAGTATAACCCCCATGACACGGCAAGAGACCCAGTACTTC. It translates to CASSITPMTRQETQYF.

In its sample, this clonotype was seen many times. The V call is TRBV5-1, the J call TRBJ1-1; 9 nucleotides align to TRBD1. Germline V gene data show CDR1 as SGHRS and CDR2 as YFSETQ. Germline trimming cut 7 bases from V and 6 bases from J; bases unmatched to any gene: 10. The CDR3 covers 14 residues. CDR3: CASSPGQGPPEAFF. The CDR3 DNA reads TGCGCCAGCTCCCCGGGACAGGGACCCCCTGAAGCTTTCTTT. The whole variable domain, remainder taken from reference TRBV5-1 and TRBJ1-1, is KAGVTQTPRYLIKTRGQQVTLSCSPISGHRSVSWYQQTPGQGLQFLFEYFSETQRNKGNFPGRFSGRQFSNSRSEMNVSTLELGDSALYLCASSPGQGPPEAFFGQGTRLTVV.

This clonotype was found many times. V is TRBV7-9 and J is TRBJ1-1; no clear D gene. The V end was cut by 1 base, the J end by 1 base, with 10 bases between. CDR3 length: 15 residues. Germline V CDR1 and CDR2: SEHNR, FQNEAQ (reference sequence). The CDR3 sequence is CASSLEGRPNTEAFF. CDR3 sequence (DNA): TGTGCCAGCAGCTTAGAGGGCAGACCGAACACTGAAGCTTTCTTT.

This clonotype was observed many times. V is TRBV12-3 or TRBV12-4 and J is TRBJ1-2; D possibly corresponds to TRBD1 (6 bases). The length of the CDR3 is 15 residues. V gave up 2 bases and J gave up 8 bases, with 18 bases separating them. The chain's CDR3 is CASSLFTGSIAGYTF. CDR3 in DNA: TGTGCCAGCAGTTTATTTACAGGGTCGATCGCCGGCTACACCTTC.

This clonotype was found many times. The V gene is TRBV28, the J gene TRBJ1-2, with D perhaps TRBD1 (5 bases). CDR3 length: 18 amino acids. The germline V gene has CDR1 MDHEN and CDR2 SYDVKM. V was pared by 4 bases and J by 1 base, with 22 bases between. CDR3 sequence: CASSYPPPRQTLNYGYTF. CDR3 nucleotide sequence: TGTGCCAGCAGTTACCCCCCCCCACGACAGACCCTTAACTATGGCTACACCTTC.

Notes on this clonotype: A much more abundant neighbour one base away suggests this may be a read error. The conserved phenylalanine or tryptophan is not found at the CDR3 terminus, so this likely reflects a read error. The genes are TRBV28 and TRBJ1-2; the D is unclear. The CDR3 covers 14 residues. Trimming left V 6 bases short and J 3 bases short, with 14 bases between. Per germline, CDR1 MDHEN and CDR2 SYDVKM. CDR3 nucleotide sequence: TGTGCCAGCAGCGCAAGGAGGGTCGACTATGGCTACACCCTC. It encodes CASSARRVDYGYTL.

CDR3 nucleotide sequence: TGCGCCAGCAGCCAAGATCCGGGACTAGCGGGGGAGGGAGAGACCCAGTACTTC. This sequence encodes CASSQDPGLAGEGETQYF. The rearrangement links TRBV4-1 to TRBJ2-5; TRBD2 matches at 14 bases. In germline, CDR1 is MGHRA, CDR2 YSYEKL. CDR3 length: 18 residues. The V segment lost 0 bases and the J segment 4 bases; nucleotides outside the gene matches: 7.

This clonotype has a count of ten or more. The chain carries TRBV20-1 and TRBJ2-7, with TRBD2 as a possible D gene (5 bases). The CDR3 sequence is 13 residues long. The V end lost 5 bases, the J end lost 1 base, and 12 bases lay between the germline ends. Germline V lookup: CDR1 DFQATT, CDR2 SNEGSKA (reference sequence). The CDR3 DNA follows: TGCAGTGCTCCAACCAAGCGGTCCTACGAGCAGTACTTC. It yields the protein CSAPTKRSYEQYF.

This clonotype turned up a few times. A much larger clone lies a single base off, so this may be a read error. The chain combines TRBV28 with TRBJ2-1; TRBD2 matches 11 bases. Germline V gives CDR1 MDHEN, CDR2 SYDVKM. This CDR3 is 16 amino acids long. This CDR3 reads CASSFVLAGGYSEQFF. CDR3 bases: TGTGCCAGCAGTTTTGTATTAGCGGGAGGGTACAGTGAGCAGTTCTTC. Complete variable domain (other parts from reference TRBV28 and TRBJ2-1): DVKVTQSSRYLVKRTGEKVFLECVQDMDHENMFWYRQDPGLGLRLIYFSYDVKMKEKGDIPEGYSVSREKKERFSLILESASTNQTSMYLCASSFVLAGGYSEQFFGPGTRLTVL.

This clonotype has a count of ten or more. J is TRBJ1-4 and V is TRBV3-1; unclear D gene. Germline lookup yields CDR1 LGHDT and CDR2 YNNKEL (reference sequence). The CDR3 loop spans 12 amino acids. The V end was cut by 4 bases, the J end by 8 bases, with 8 bases between. The CDR3 region has the DNA TGTGCCAGCAGCCCCCGGGCCGAAAAACTGTTTTTT. It encodes CASSPRAEKLFF.

This clonotype was found many times. The chain combines TRBV28 with TRBJ2-7; no definite D call. The length of the CDR3 is 14 residues. CDR1 MDHEN and CDR2 SYDVKM come from the germline V gene. Trimming shortened V by 6 bases and J by 2 bases, and 14 bases separated the two germline ends. CDR3 in DNA: TGTGCCAGCAGAAATAGCCCCGTAACCTACGAGCAGTACTTC. Translated: CASRNSPVTYEQYF.

This clonotype was observed a few times. Here the CDR3 reads CASSLGTGADSAKNIQYF. CDR3 nucleotides: TGTGCCAGCAGTTTAGGGACAGGGGCGGATTCGGCCAAAAACATTCAGTACTTC. The chain links TRBV28 to TRBJ2-4; 10 nucleotides match TRBD1. V lost 2 bases to trimming and J lost 1 base; unmatched junction nucleotides: 8. Germline-derived CDR1 and CDR2 are MDHEN and SYDVKM. The CDR3 is made up of 18 amino acids.

This clonotype came up a few times. J is TRBJ2-3 and V is TRBV9; D may match TRBD1 or TRBD2 (5 bases each). V was clipped by 3 bases and J by 2 bases, with 16 bases between them. Looked up from germline, CDR1 is SGDLS and CDR2 is YYNGEE. This CDR3 has 16 residues. The CDR3 loop is CASSATGTLLTDTQYF. For the CDR3, the DNA is TGTGCCAGCAGCGCAACCGGGACCCTACTCACAGATACGCAGTATTTT.

This clonotype was picked up many times. The genes are TRBV2 and TRBJ1-4; a possible D gene is TRBD1 (6 bases). Per the germline V gene, CDR1 is SNHLY and CDR2 is FYNNEI. V dropped 8 bases and J dropped 5 bases, with 12 bases sitting between them. CDR3 size: 13 residues. The DNA for the CDR3 is TGTGCCAGCCGGGACAACCTAAATGAAAAACTGTTTTTT. Translating it yields CASRDNLNEKLFF.

As for this clonotype: This may arise from a read error, as a much more abundant clone is one base away. The rearrangement joins TRBV4-2 to TRBJ1-1, with 9 bases matching TRBD1. V lost 4 bases, J lost 0 bases, and 3 bases stayed unmatched. There are 15 residues in the CDR3. Germline V CDR1 and CDR2: LGHNA, YNFKEQ. CDR3 nucleotide sequence: TGTGCCAGCAGCCGAGGACAGGGGATGAACACTGAAGCTTTCTTT. Residues: CASSRGQGMNTEAFF.

This clonotype was detected ten times or more. CDR3 residues: CASSPSQGTETQYF. The CDR3 nucleotides are TGTGCCAGCTCACCCTCACAGGGAACAGAGACCCAGTACTTC. The rearrangement links TRBV18 to TRBJ2-5, with D possibly matching TRBD1 (6 bases). The V and J ends lost 3 bases and 4 bases respectively, with 12 bases between them. The CDR3 is 14 amino acids. The V gene's germline CDR1 is KGHSH and CDR2 LQKENI.

CDR3 residues: CASSADTAGELFF. As DNA, the CDR3 is TGTGCCAGCAGTGCTGACACCGCCGGGGAGCTGTTTTTT. The chain uses TRBV6-1 and TRBJ2-2; D gene uncertain. CDR1 MNHNS and CDR2 SASEGT come from the germline V gene. The CDR3 is 13 amino acids. V lost 4 bases and J lost 6, with 9 bases in between.

The table lists this clonotype with many counts. This rearrangement joins TRBV28 to TRBJ2-7; D is possibly TRBD1 or TRBD2 (5 bases each). This CDR3 spans 14 amino acids. V lost 6 bases to trimming and J lost 2 bases, with 14 bases between them. Germline V lookup: CDR1 MDHEN, CDR2 SYDVKM. CDR3 in amino acids: CASSPGDGTYEQYF. The CDR3 nucleotides read TGTGCCAGCAGCCCTGGGGACGGTACCTACGAGCAGTACTTC.